This TCR beta chain was identified in a study of graft-versus-host responses after intestinal transplantation. Profiled with immunoSEQ multiplex PCR; TCRdb holds only in-frame clones, not every one. The top ten hold around 0.49% of the sample, which has around 90,000 clones, 80% to 95% seen once. In regard to this clone: What it binds is unknown.

Deletions cut 8 bases from V and 10 bases from J, with 5 bases between. This CDR3 is built from 8 residues. CDR1 and CDR2 (germline): MNHEY, SVGAGI. The V call is TRBV6-5, the J call TRBJ1-1, with D hard to call. This sample comprised unstimulated CD8+ T cells sorted from spleen or lymph node cells, obtained before intestinal transplant. The sequence was collected from a human donor who received an intestinal transplant. The CDR3 loop is CASSLAFF. The CDR3 DNA reads TGTGCCAGCTCCCTAGCTTTCTTT.